Each of the 31 T cell receptor beta chains below was sequenced from the same sample in a study of tumor-infiltrating lymphocytes in primary liver carcinoma. Reverse transcription of around 0.45 ug total RNA with a constant-region primer produced TCR beta cDNA. Construction of TCR beta libraries relied on three successive nested multiplex PCR rounds employing slightly modified ARM-PCR. For approximately 9 cycles apiece, the opening two PCR rounds ran with TRBV1-TRBV30 forward primers and a C-beta reverse primer. MiXCR, applied by TCRdb to the multiplex PCR reads, yields one record per CDR3 protein. The data contain about 22,000 distinct CDR3 sequences, around 82% of them singletons. Total RNA and DNA came together from around 20-30 mg of bulk tissue without cell sorting. Sequenced material: liver tumor tissue from sampling region 2. The sample's subset: tumor region T2, inferior pole. The receptors were gathered from a woman in her 30s with primary liver carcinoma and hepatitis B virus infection.

As for this clonotype: The junction departs from the called germline gene at one end, perhaps through a read error. This chain uses TRBV11-2 with TRBJ2-5; D is unclear. The CDR3 extends over 13 amino acids. Looked up from germline, CDR1 is SGHAT and CDR2 is FQNNGV. This CDR3 reads CASSPIPIETQCF. CDR3 coding DNA: TGTGCCAGCAGCCCTATACCGATAGAGACCCAGTGCTTC.

With respect to this clonotype: At one of its ends the junction is not consistent with the germline gene, which may arise from a read error. The chain joins TRBV29-1 to TRBJ2-3; 9 bases fit TRBD2. The CDR3 is made up of 16 amino acids. Germline assignment: CDR1 SQVTM and CDR2 ANQGSEA. In DNA form, the CDR3 reads TGCAGCGCCTCCCGGGTTAGCGGGAGTAGGTCAGATACGCAGTGTTTT. The encoded protein is CSASRVSGSRSDTQCF.

With regard to this clonotype: A much more abundant neighbour one base away suggests this may be a read error. V and J are TRBV9 and TRBJ2-3; no definite D call. This CDR3 region has 12 residues. The V gene's germline CDR1 is SGDLS and CDR2 YYNGEE. CDR3 coding DNA: TGTGCCAGCAGCGTAGGGGAAGATAAGCAGTATTTT. Its translation is CASSVGEDKQYF.

The sample holds many counts of this clonotype. The V gene is TRBV11-2, the J gene TRBJ2-2, with D maybe TRBD2 (5 bases). Germline V gives CDR1 SGHAT, CDR2 FQNNGV. The V end lost 1 base, the J end lost 4 bases, and 10 bases lay between the germline ends. The CDR3 loop spans 15 amino acids. The CDR3 spells CASSLVGRGTGELFF. As DNA, the CDR3 is TGTGCCAGCAGCTTAGTCGGACGGGGCACCGGGGAGCTGTTTTTT. Based on the CDR3 plus reference TRBV11-2 and TRBJ2-2, the full variable domain is EAGVAQSPRYKIIEKRQSVAFWCNPISGHATLYWYQQILGQGPKLLIQFQNNGVVDDSQLPKDRFSAERLKGVDSTLKIQPAKLEDSAVYLCASSLVGRGTGELFFGEGSRLTVL.

As for this clonotype: This is likely a read error, given that the CDR3 carries no conserved phenylalanine or tryptophan at its end. The V call is TRBV6-5, the J call TRBJ2-2; the D call may be TRBD1 or TRBD2 (5 bases each). Per the germline V gene, CDR1 is MNHEY and CDR2 is SVGAGI. This CDR3 is 13 amino acids long. The CDR3 DNA is TGTGCCAGCATGCAGGGACGGACCGGTGAGCTGTTTTCT. Its protein is CASMQGRTGELFS.

A note on this clonotype: The junction departs from the called germline gene at one end, perhaps through a read error. The rearrangement joins TRBV6-1 to TRBJ2-1; the match to TRBD2 covers 7 bases. Germline V lookup: CDR1 MNHNS, CDR2 SASEGT. The CDR3 extends over 15 amino acids. The CDR3 sequence: CVCSDGGRDYNEEFF. DNA of the CDR3: TGTGTCTGCAGTGACGGCGGACGGGACTACAATGAGGAGTTCTTC.

J is TRBJ2-1 and V is TRBV4-1, with D unresolved. CDR1 and CDR2 from the germline V gene are MGHRA and YSYEKL. With 6 bases removed from V and 8 bases from J, the gap between germline ends came to 14 bases. The CDR3 totals 13 residues. CDR3 DNA sequence: TGCGCCAGCAGACCTACTGAGGTCGATGAGCAGTTCTTC. It yields the protein CASRPTEVDEQFF.

Notes on this clonotype: A clone one base away is much larger, so this may be a read error. The V call is TRBV7-9, the J call TRBJ2-7; 9 nucleotides align to TRBD1. Trimming at V came to 7 bases and at J to 5 bases, leaving 15 bases not matched to a gene. Germline V gene lookup returns CDR1 SEHNR and CDR2 FQNEAQ (reference sequence). The CDR3 covers 16 residues. The CDR3 reads CASNPKQGARQNEQYF. As DNA, the CDR3 is TGTGCCAGCAACCCCAAACAGGGGGCCCGTCAGAACGAGCAGTACTTC.

Concerning this clonotype itself: This likely comes from a read error, as the CDR3 has no conserved phenylalanine or tryptophan at its end. The chain links TRBV11-2 to TRBJ2-5, with unresolved D. The CDR3 contains 13 residues. Germline-derived CDR1 and CDR2 are SGHAT and FQNNGV. Written as DNA, the CDR3 is TGTGCTAGCAGCACGTCCACTAAAGAGACCCAGTACTCC. As protein: CASSTSTKETQYS.

This clonotype is labeled medium-sized. The V gene is TRBV6-2 or TRBV6-3, the J gene TRBJ2-7, with 8 nucleotides matching TRBD1. This CDR3 comprises 16 residues. Germline trimming cut 7 bases from V and 3 bases from J; bases unmatched to any gene: 14. Germline loops: CDR1 MNHEY, CDR2 SVGEGT. The CDR3 protein is CASTFTPGTGDYEQYF. The CDR3, as DNA: TGTGCCAGCACCTTTACTCCTGGGACAGGAGACTACGAGCAGTACTTC.

In this sample, this clonotype turned up many times. This chain joins TRBV2 and TRBJ2-7, with D perhaps TRBD1 (5 bases). Trimming took 6 bases from V and 2 from J, leaving 8 bases between them. This CDR3 has 12 residues. Germline V gene sequence: CDR1 SNHLY, CDR2 FYNNEI. This CDR3 is CASRGVAYEQYF. DNA of the CDR3: TGTGCCAGCAGAGGGGTTGCCTACGAGCAGTACTTC.

A note on this clonotype: At one end the junction does not follow the germline gene, possibly because of a read error. This chain joins TRBV4-3 and TRBJ2-1; D ambiguous. Per the germline V gene, CDR1 is LGHNA and CDR2 is YSLEER. CDR3 length: 16 residues. The CDR3: CASSQDVGRSYNEKFF. Here the CDR3 DNA reads TGCGCCAGCAGCCAAGATGTGGGAAGATCCTACAATGAGAAGTTCTTC.

About this clonotype: One junction end does not reproduce the germline sequence, and a read error may be involved. The rearrangement links TRBV11-2 to TRBJ1-2; TRBD1 matches at 7 bases. The germline CDR1 and CDR2 sequences are SGHAT and FQNNGV. The CDR3 sequence is 13 residues long. DNA of the CDR3: TGTGCCGGCACTCAGGGGGGGGGTGGAGACTACACTTTC. Amino acids: CAGTQGGGGDYTF.

Of note for this clonotype: The junction and the germline gene differ at one end; a read error may be behind it. The chain carries TRBV11-2 and TRBJ2-2, with D possibly matching TRBD2 (6 bases). This CDR3 contains 18 residues. Per the germline V gene, CDR1 is SGHAT and CDR2 is FQNNGV. The CDR3 protein is CASSSPRVGGPNAGELFF. As DNA, the CDR3 is TGTGCCAGCAGCTCGCCCCGAGTGGGAGGCCCGAACGCCGGGGAGCTGTTTTTT.

By share, this clonotype counts as medium-sized. One end of the junction fails to match germline, which may point to a read error. The chain employs TRBV11-2 and TRBJ1-2, with D unresolved. There are 16 residues in the CDR3. Germline assignment: CDR1 SGHAT and CDR2 FQNNGV. For the CDR3, the DNA is TGTGCCAGCAGCCCACGAGGCGGGGATTGGAGCTATGGCCACACCTTC. Translation gives CASSPRGGDWSYGHTF.

The chain uses TRBV10-3 and TRBJ2-1, with D tentatively TRBD1 (6 bases). CDR3 length: 14 amino acids. Trimming pared 5 bases from V and 11 bases from J, leaving 19 bases between. Germline V gene data show CDR1 as ENHRY and CDR2 as SYGVKD. As DNA, the CDR3 is TGTGCCATCAGTCCCACTGCGACCAGGGACAAGCAGTTCTTC. This codes for CAISPTATRDKQFF.

There are a few counts of this clonotype. The junction departs from germline at one end; a sequencing error may be responsible. The chain combines TRBV5-1 with TRBJ1-2; 9 nucleotides agree with TRBD1. Germline V gene sequence: CDR1 SGHRS, CDR2 YFSETQ. This CDR3 spans 13 amino acids. The CDR3 reads CTSSPDRGGGYTF. In nucleotides, the CDR3 is TGCACCAGTAGCCCTGACAGGGGGGGTGGCTACACCTTC. The variable domain in full, with the rest retrieved from reference TRBV5-1 and TRBJ1-2, is KAGVTQTPRYLIKTRGQQVTLSCSPISGHRSVSWYQQTPGQGLQFLFEYFSETQRNKGNFPGRFSGRQFSNSRSEMNVSTLELGDSALYLCTSSPDRGGGYTFGSGTRLTVV.

Only a few counts were recorded for this clonotype. Without the conserved terminal phenylalanine or tryptophan, this CDR3 likely stems from a read error. The DNA is left out, because the CDR3 cannot be placed on it with certainty; the CDR3 is given as TCRdb lists it. This chain uses TRBV11-2 with TRBJ1-1. The CDR3 spans 14 amino acids, including both terminal residues. Germline V gene data show CDR1 as SGHAT and CDR2 as FQNNGV. The CDR3 sequence: CASSLLWAGTEAFS.

V and J are TRBV29-1 and TRBJ2-1; D possibly corresponds to TRBD2 (5 bases). Germline values: CDR1 SQVTM, CDR2 ANQGSEA. The CDR3 contains 12 residues. V was trimmed by 6 bases and J by 15 bases, leaving 21 bases between them. The DNA of the CDR3 is TGCAGCGTCATGAAGTGGGCGGGCCGAACGTTCTTC. Amino acids: CSVMKWAGRTFF.

In the case of this clonotype: At one of its ends the junction is not consistent with the germline gene, which may arise from a read error. This sequence joins TRBV4-2 and TRBJ2-7, with D tentatively TRBD1 (6 bases). The germline V gene has CDR1 LGHNA and CDR2 YNFKEQ. The CDR3 extends over 18 amino acids. The CDR3 sequence is CAGSQEHIGQRGPREQYF. The CDR3, as DNA: TGTGCCGGCAGCCAGGAACACATAGGACAGAGGGGACCGCGCGAGCAGTACTTC.

This clonotype was observed a few times. A much larger clone sits a single nucleotide away, making a read error possible. This chain links TRBV6-6 with TRBJ1-1; D unresolved. The CDR3 loop spans 14 amino acids. Per germline, CDR1 MNHNY and CDR2 SVGAGI (reference sequence). The CDR3, as DNA: TGTGCCAGCAGTCCCGACGCATCCCGCACTGAAACTTTCTTT. Translated, it gives CASSPDASRTETFF.

The V and J genes are TRBV6-5 and TRBJ2-7, with 14 bases that match TRBD2. CDR3 length: 17 residues. CDR1 is MNHEY, CDR2 SVGAGI, per germline. The CDR3 sequence: CVKSFAGTSGSSYEQYF. The CDR3 DNA sequence: TGTGTCAAGAGCTTCGCCGGGACTAGCGGGAGCTCCTACGAGCAGTACTTC.

About this clonotype itself: One end of the junction fails to match germline, which may point to a read error. This chain connects TRBV6-5 to TRBJ2-7; a weak D match, TRBD2 (5 bases). The J call may be faulty, since TRBJ2-3 better matches the DNA end. The V gene's germline CDR1 is MNHEY and CDR2 SVGAGI. The CDR3 covers 13 residues. CDR3 loop: CASNYDSDYEQYF. CDR3 in DNA: TGTGCCAGCAATTACGACTCAGACTACGAGCAGTATTTT.

This clonotype was detected ten times or more. V usage is TRBV2 and J usage is TRBJ1-1; D is uncertain. Trimming took off 7 bases at V and 7 bases at J, with 13 bases between the two ends. CDR1 is SNHLY and CDR2 is FYNNEI in the germline V gene. CDR3 length equals 12 residues. The CDR3 spells CASKPLASEAFF. The CDR3 nucleotides read TGTGCCAGCAAACCTTTGGCGAGTGAAGCTTTCTTT.

With regard to this clonotype: This clone may be a read error of a much larger clone one base away. The chain is built from TRBV6-2 or TRBV6-3 and TRBJ2-7, with 8 bases lining up with TRBD1. CDR1 and CDR2 from the germline V gene are MNHEY and SVGEGT. The V gene end was trimmed by 7 bases and the J gene end by 6 bases; junction bases not matched to a gene: 5. CDR3 length: 12 amino acids. CDR3 region: CASKDRGCEQYF. DNA for the CDR3: TGTGCCAGCAAAGACAGGGGCTGCGAGCAGTACTTC.

The chain combines TRBV11-2 with TRBJ1-1, with D tentatively TRBD1 (5 bases). From germline, CDR1 is SGHAT and CDR2 FQNNGV. Trimming stripped 10 bases from V and 6 bases from J, with 21 bases between. The length of the CDR3 is 14 residues. CDR3: CANRCTGGRAEAFF. The CDR3 coding sequence is TGTGCCAACAGATGTACTGGGGGGAGGGCTGAAGCTTTCTTT.

Of note for this clonotype: Without the conserved terminal phenylalanine or tryptophan, this CDR3 likely stems from a read error. The chain joins TRBV6-5 to TRBJ2-7; D call uncertain. The germline gives CDR1 MNHEY, CDR2 SVGAGI. This CDR3 has 15 amino acids. V lost 2 bases to trimming and J lost 0 bases, with 11 bases between them. This chain's CDR3 is CASSYKDSNSYEQYI. The CDR3 region has the DNA TGTGCCAGCAGTTACAAGGATAGCAACTCCTACGAGCAGTACATC.

This chain connects TRBV11-2 to TRBJ1-2; D is unresolved. Germline V gene sequence: CDR1 SGHAT, CDR2 FQNNGV. This CDR3 has 16 amino acids. V was trimmed by 4 bases and J by 4 bases, leaving 19 bases between them. The CDR3 bases are TGTGCCAGCAGCTCACAAGGCGGGGATTGGGGCTATGGCTACACCTTC. Protein: CASSSQGGDWGYGYTF.

The V gene is TRBV28, the J gene TRBJ2-1, with D tentatively TRBD1 or TRBD2 (5 bases each). V lost 4 bases and J 9 bases, leaving 25 bases between the germline ends. Germline loops: CDR1 MDHEN, CDR2 SYDVKM. CDR3 length: 17 residues. CDR3 nucleotides: TGTGCCAGCAGTTCACCGTTGGGGACCAACTCCTGCATTGAGCAGTTCTTC. Encoded protein: CASSSPLGTNSCIEQFF. The full variable domain, with the rest looked up from reference TRBV28 and TRBJ2-1, is DVKVTQSSRYLVKRTGEKVFLECVQDMDHENMFWYRQDPGLGLRLIYFSYDVKMKEKGDIPEGYSVSREKKERFSLILESASTNQTSMYLCASSSPLGTNSCIEQFFGPGTRLTVL.

A note on this clonotype: At one of its ends the junction is not consistent with the germline gene, which may arise from a read error. The genes are TRBV7-8 and TRBJ2-3, with 10 nucleotides matching TRBD2. Germline V gene sequence: CDR1 SGHVS, CDR2 FQNEAQ. The CDR3 extends over 16 amino acids. CDR3 sequence reads: CVSSLGAGGPGDMRYF. For the CDR3, the DNA is TGTGTCAGCAGCTTAGGAGCGGGAGGGCCTGGTGATATGCGGTATTTT.

On this clonotype itself: The conserved phenylalanine or tryptophan is not found at the CDR3 terminus, so this likely reflects a read error. This chain connects TRBV4-3 to TRBJ2-7, with D hard to call. Germline loops: CDR1 LGHNA, CDR2 YSLEER. This CDR3 is built from 16 residues. The CDR3 reads CASSQDIHSLLYEQYL. CDR3 bases: TGCGCCAGTAGCCAAGATATACACAGTCTCCTCTACGAACAGTACCTC.